The clone carrying this T cell receptor (beta chain) was counted many times. Antigen specificity is unknown. This entry belongs to a study of blood T cells in healthy people across ages. Broader study findings: Strongly correlated with naive T cell percentage was TCR beta diversity.

With a J-beta primer mix and a sample-barcoded 5' primer, a second PCR ran about 7 to 12 cycles. Per-sample output comprised a minimum of 2.5 million paired-end reads containing CDR3. Using its own MiXCR run on the 5' RACE reads, TCRdb lists one record per CDR3 protein. The sample has over 550,000 distinct CDR3 sequences, approximately 30% seen once. This CDR3 is built from 13 residues. Germline CDR1 SGHRS, CDR2 YFSETQ. Trimming cost V 4 bases and J 0 bases; bases outside gene matches: 0. This clonotype was sampled from a woman of 80 years or more in good health. Sequenced input: blood. V and J are TRBV5-1 and TRBJ2-7, with 8 bases matching TRBD2. The CDR3 nucleotides read TGCGCCAGCAGCCGGGAGGGCTCCTACGAGCAGTACTTC. Translating it yields CASSREGSYEQYF.